This TCR beta chain is from a study of neurological immune-mediated disorders. Findings of the study overall: HTLV-1-associated myelopathy had the most TCR clonal expansion, while multiple sclerosis had the least, a level that fell below healthy controls.

This CDR3 spans 15 amino acids. V lost 4 bases and J lost 7, with 20 bases in between. Germline values: CDR1 SGHDT, CDR2 YYEEEE. MiXCR, applied by TCRdb to the 5' RACE reads, yields one record per CDR3 protein. Among about 22,000 distinct CDR3 sequences listed, over 9.5% were seen once. Within the sample, this clonotype is medium-sized (0.01 to 0.1%). Its antigen is undetermined. Sequencing used PBMCs. This sequence originates from a woman in her sixties or seventies with HTLV-1-associated myelopathy (HAM/TSP). This chain connects TRBV5-6 to TRBJ1-2; weak D call: TRBD1 (6 bases). CDR3: CASSQLDRTAVGYTF. The CDR3, as DNA: TGTGCCAGCAGCCAGCTCGACAGGACGGCGGTTGGCTACACCTTC.